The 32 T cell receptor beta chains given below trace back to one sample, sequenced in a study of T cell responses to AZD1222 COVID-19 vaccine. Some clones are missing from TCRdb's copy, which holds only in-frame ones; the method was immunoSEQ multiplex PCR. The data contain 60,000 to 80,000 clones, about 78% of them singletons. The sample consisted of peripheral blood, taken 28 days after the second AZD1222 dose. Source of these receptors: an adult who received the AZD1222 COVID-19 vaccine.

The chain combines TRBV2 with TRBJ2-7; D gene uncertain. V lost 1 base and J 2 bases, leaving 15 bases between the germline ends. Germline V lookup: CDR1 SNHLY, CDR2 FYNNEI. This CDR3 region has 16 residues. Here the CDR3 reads CASSEVGGLQAYEQYF. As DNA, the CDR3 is TGTGCCAGCAGTGAAGTAGGTGGCCTCCAGGCCTACGAGCAGTACTTC.

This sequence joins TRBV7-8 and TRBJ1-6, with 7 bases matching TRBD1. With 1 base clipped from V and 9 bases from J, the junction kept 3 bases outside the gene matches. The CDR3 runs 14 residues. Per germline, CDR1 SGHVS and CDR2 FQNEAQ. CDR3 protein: CASSLEGQSSPLHF. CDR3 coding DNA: TGTGCCAGCAGCTTAGAGGGACAGTCTTCACCCCTCCACTTT.

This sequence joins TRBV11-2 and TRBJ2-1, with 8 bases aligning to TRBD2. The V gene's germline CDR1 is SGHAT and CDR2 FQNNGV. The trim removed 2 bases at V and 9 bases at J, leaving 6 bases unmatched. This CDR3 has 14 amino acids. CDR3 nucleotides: TGTGCCAGCAGCTTAATCGGGGGGGACGTTGAGCAGTTCTTC. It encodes CASSLIGGDVEQFF.

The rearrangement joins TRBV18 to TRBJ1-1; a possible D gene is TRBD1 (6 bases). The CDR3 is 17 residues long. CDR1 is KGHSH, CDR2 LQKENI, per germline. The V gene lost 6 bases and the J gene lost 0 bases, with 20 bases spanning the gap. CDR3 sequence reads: CASSLTRQGIMNTEAFF. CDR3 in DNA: TGTGCCAGCTCGCTTACACGCCAGGGGATCATGAACACTGAAGCTTTCTTT.

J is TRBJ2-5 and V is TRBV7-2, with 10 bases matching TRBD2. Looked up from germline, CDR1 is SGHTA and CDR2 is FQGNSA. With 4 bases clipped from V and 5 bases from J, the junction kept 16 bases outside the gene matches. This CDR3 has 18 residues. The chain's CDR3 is CASSSSGSRGPAMETQYF. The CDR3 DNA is TGTGCCAGCAGCTCTAGCGGGAGTCGTGGGCCTGCGATGGAGACCCAGTACTTC.

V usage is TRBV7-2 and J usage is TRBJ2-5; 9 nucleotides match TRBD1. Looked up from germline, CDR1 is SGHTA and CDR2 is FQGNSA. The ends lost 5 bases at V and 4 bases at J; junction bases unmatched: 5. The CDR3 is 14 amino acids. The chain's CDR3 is CASSAGTGRETQYF. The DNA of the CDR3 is TGTGCCAGCAGCGCCGGGACAGGGAGAGAGACCCAGTACTTC.

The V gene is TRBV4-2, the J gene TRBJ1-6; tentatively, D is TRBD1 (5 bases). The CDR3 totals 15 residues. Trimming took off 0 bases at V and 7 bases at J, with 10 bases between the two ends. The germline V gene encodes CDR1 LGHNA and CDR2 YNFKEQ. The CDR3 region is CASSQDPGRNSPLHF. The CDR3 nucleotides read TGTGCCAGCAGCCAAGATCCGGGACGGAATTCACCCCTCCACTTT.

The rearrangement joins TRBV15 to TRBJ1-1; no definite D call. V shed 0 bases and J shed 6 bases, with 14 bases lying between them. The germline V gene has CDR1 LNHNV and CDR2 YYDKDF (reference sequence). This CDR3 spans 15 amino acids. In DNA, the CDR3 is TGTGCCACCAGCAGAGATCGCGCGGGGATGCCTGAAGCTTTCTTT. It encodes CATSRDRAGMPEAFF. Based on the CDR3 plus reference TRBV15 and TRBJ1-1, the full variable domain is DAMVIQNPRYQVTQFGKPVTLSCSQTLNHNVMYWYQQKSSQAPKLLFHYYDKDFNNEADTPDNFQSRRPNTSFCFLDIRSPGLGDTAMYLCATSRDRAGMPEAFFGQGTRLTVV.

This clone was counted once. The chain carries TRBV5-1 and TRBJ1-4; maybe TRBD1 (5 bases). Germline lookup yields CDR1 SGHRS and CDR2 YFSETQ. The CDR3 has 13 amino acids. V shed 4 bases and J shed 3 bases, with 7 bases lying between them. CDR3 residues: CASSGGANEKLFF. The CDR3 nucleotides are TGCGCCAGCAGCGGAGGGGCTAATGAAAAACTGTTTTTT.

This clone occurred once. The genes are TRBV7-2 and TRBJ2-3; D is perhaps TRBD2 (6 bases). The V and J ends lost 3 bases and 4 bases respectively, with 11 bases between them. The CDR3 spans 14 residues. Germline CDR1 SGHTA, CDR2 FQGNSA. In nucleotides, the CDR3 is TGTGCCAGCAGCTTCTCTCGGGAGTCAGATACGCAGTATTTT. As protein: CASSFSRESDTQYF.

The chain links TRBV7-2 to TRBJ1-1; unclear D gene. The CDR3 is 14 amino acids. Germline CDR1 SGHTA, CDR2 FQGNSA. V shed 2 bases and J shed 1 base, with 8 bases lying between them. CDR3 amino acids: CASSLLQSNTEAFF. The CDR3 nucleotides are TGTGCCAGCAGCTTACTCCAGTCGAACACTGAAGCTTTCTTT.

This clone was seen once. The CDR3 reads CASSSPVRDRAYEQYF. The CDR3 DNA reads as TGCGCCAGCAGCTCACCCGTTCGGGACAGAGCCTACGAGCAGTACTTC. The rearrangement uses TRBV5-1 and TRBJ2-7; 7 bases line up with TRBD1. This CDR3 spans 16 amino acids. The V segment lost 3 bases and the J segment 2 bases; nucleotides outside the gene matches: 11. The germline gives CDR1 SGHRS, CDR2 YFSETQ.

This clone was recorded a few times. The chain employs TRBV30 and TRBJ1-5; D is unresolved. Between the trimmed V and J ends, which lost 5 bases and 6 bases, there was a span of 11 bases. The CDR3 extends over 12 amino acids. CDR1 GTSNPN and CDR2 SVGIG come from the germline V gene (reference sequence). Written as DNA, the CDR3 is TGTGCCTGGGGGAGCGAGCGTCAGCCCCAGCATTTT. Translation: CAWGSERQPQHF.

CDR3 protein: CASSVGVELQETQYF. The CDR3 nucleotides read TGTGCCAGCAGCGTAGGAGTAGAGCTCCAAGAGACCCAGTACTTC. The chain uses TRBV9 and TRBJ2-5; D gene ambiguous. The CDR3 is made up of 15 amino acids. Germline V gene lookup returns CDR1 SGDLS and CDR2 YYNGEE. Trimming shortened V by 0 bases and J by 1 base, and 10 bases separated the two germline ends.

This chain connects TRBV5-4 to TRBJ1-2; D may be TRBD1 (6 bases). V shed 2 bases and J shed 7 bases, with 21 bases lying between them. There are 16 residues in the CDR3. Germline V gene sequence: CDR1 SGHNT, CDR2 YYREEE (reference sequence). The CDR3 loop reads CASSFRFGGRVSGYTF. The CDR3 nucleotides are TGTGCCAGCAGCTTCCGTTTTGGGGGGCGCGTCTCTGGCTACACCTTC. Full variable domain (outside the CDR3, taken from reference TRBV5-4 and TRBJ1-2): ETGVTQSPTHLIKTRGQQVTLRCSSQSGHNTVSWYQQALGQGPQFIFQYYREEENGRGNFPPRFSGLQFPNYSSELNVNALELDDSALYLCASSFRFGGRVSGYTFGSGTRLTVV.

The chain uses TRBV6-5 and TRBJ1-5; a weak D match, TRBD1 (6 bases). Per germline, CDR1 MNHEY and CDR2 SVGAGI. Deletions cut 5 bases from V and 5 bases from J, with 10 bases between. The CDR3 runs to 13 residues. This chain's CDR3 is CASSQTGYQPQHF. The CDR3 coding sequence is TGTGCCAGCAGTCAGACAGGTTATCAGCCCCAGCATTTT.

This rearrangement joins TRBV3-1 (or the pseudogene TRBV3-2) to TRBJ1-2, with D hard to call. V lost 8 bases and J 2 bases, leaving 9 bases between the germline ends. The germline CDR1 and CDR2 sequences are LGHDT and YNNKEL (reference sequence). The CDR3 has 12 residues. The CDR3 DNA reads TGTGCCAGCGGCGGGTCGAACTATGGCTACACCTTC. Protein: CASGGSNYGYTF.

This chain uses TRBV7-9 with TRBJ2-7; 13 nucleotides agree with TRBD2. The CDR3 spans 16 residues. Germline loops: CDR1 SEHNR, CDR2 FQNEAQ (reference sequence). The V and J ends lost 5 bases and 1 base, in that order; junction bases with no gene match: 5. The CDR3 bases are TGTGCCAGCAGCCTGGGGACTAGCGGGATTTCCTACGAGCAGTACTTC. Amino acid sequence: CASSLGTSGISYEQYF.

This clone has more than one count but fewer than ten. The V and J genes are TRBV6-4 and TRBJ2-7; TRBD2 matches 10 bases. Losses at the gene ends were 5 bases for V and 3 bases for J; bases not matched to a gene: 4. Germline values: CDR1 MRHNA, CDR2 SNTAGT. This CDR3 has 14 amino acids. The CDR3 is CASSPSGSYYEQYF. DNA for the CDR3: TGTGCCAGCAGTCCTAGCGGGAGCTACTACGAGCAGTACTTC.

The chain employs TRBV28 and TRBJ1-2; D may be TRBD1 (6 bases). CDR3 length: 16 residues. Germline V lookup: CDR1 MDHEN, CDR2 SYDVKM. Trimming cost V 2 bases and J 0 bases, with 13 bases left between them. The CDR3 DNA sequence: TGTGCCAGCAGTTTAACCCGGGACACACCTAACTATGGCTACACCTTC. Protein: CASSLTRDTPNYGYTF.

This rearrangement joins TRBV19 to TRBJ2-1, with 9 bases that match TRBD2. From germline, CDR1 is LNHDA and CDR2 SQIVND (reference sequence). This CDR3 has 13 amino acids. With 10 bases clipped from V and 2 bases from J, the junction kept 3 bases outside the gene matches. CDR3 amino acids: CATAGGPYNEQFF. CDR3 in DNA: TGTGCCACCGCGGGGGGGCCCTACAATGAGCAGTTCTTC.

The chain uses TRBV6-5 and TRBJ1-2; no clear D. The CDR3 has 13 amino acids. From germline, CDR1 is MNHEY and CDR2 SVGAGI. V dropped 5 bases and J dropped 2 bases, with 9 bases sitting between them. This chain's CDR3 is CASSKTVNYGYTF. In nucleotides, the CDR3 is TGTGCCAGCAGTAAGACCGTAAACTATGGCTACACCTTC.

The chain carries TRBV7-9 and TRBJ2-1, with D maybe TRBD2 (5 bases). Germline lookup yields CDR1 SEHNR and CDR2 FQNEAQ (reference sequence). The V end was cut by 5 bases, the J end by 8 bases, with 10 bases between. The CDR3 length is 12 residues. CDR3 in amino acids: CASSPVGDEQFF. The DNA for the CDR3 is TGTGCCAGCAGCCCAGTCGGGGATGAGCAGTTCTTC.

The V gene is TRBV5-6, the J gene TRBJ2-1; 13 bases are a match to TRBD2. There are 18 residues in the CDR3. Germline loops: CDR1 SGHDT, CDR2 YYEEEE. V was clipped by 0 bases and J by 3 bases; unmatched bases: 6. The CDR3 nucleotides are TGTGCCAGCAGCTTGGCCAGGACTAGCGGGGGCCTCTACAATGAGCAGTTCTTC. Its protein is CASSLARTSGGLYNEQFF.

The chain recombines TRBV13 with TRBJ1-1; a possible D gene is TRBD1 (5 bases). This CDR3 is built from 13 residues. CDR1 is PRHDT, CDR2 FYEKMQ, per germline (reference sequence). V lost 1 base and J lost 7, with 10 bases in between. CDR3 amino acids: CASSLEGTSEAFF. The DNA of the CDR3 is TGTGCCAGCAGCTTAGAGGGGACCAGTGAAGCTTTCTTT. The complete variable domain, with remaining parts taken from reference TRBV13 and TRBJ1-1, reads AAGVIQSPRHLIKEKRETATLKCYPIPRHDTVYWYQQGPGQDPQFLISFYEKMQSDKGSIPDRFSAQQFSDYHSELNMSSLELGDSALYFCASSLEGTSEAFFGQGTRLTVV.

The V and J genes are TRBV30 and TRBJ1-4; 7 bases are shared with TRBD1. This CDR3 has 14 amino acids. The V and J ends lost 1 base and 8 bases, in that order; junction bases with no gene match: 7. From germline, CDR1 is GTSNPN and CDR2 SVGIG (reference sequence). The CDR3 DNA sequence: TGTGCCTGGAGTGAGGGCCAGGGGGACGAAAAACTGTTTTTT. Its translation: CAWSEGQGDEKLFF.

DNA for the CDR3: TGTGCCAGCAGCCAGACTATAGGAACTAGCGGGAGGGCAGACTACGAGCAGTACTTC. This gives the protein CASSQTIGTSGRADYEQYF. V and J are TRBV13 and TRBJ2-7, with TRBD2 matching over 13 bases. There are 19 residues in the CDR3. Germline values: CDR1 PRHDT, CDR2 FYEKMQ (reference sequence). Trimming took 5 bases from V and 3 from J; bases not matched to a gene: 16.

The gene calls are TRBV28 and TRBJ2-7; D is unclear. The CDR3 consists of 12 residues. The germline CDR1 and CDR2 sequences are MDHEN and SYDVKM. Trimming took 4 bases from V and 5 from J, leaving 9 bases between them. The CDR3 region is CASSSRGNEQYF. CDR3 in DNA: TGTGCCAGCAGTTCCCGAGGTAACGAGCAGTACTTC.

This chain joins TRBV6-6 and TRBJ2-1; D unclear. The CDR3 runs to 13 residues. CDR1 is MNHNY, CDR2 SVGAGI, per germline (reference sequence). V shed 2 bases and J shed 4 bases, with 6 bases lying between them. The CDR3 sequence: CASSYPQYNEQFF. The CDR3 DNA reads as TGTGCCAGCAGTTACCCGCAGTACAATGAGCAGTTCTTC.

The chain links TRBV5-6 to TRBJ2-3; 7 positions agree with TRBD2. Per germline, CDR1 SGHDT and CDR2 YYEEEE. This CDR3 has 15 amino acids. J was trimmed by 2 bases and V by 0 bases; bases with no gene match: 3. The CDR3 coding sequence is TGTGCCAGCAGCTTGGGGGACTACTACACAGATACGCAGTATTTT. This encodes CASSLGDYYTDTQYF.

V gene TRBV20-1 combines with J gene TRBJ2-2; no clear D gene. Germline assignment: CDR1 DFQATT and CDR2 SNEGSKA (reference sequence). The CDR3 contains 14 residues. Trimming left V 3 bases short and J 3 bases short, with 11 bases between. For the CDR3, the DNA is TGCAGTGCTAGTCCGATAGCAGACACCGGGGAGCTGTTTTTT. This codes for CSASPIADTGELFF.

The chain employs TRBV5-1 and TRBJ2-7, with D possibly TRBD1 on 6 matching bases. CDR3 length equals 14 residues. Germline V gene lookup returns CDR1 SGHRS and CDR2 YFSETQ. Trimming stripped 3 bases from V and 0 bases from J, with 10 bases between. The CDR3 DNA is TGCGCCAGCAGCTCAGGGGACAACTCCTACGAGCAGTACTTC. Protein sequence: CASSSGDNSYEQYF.